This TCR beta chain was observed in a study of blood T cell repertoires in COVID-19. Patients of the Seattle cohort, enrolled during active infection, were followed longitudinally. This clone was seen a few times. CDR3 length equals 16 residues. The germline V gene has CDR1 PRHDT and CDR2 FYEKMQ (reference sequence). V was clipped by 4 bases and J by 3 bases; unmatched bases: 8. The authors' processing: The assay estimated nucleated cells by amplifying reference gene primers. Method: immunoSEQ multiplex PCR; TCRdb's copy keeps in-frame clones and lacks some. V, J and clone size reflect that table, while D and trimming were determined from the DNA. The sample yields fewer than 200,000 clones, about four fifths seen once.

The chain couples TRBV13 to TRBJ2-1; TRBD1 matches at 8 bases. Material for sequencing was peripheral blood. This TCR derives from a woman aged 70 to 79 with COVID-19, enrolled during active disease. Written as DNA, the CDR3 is TGTGCCAGCAGCTATTATCCCGGGACAGGCTACAATGAGCAGTTCTTC. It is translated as CASSYYPGTGYNEQFF.